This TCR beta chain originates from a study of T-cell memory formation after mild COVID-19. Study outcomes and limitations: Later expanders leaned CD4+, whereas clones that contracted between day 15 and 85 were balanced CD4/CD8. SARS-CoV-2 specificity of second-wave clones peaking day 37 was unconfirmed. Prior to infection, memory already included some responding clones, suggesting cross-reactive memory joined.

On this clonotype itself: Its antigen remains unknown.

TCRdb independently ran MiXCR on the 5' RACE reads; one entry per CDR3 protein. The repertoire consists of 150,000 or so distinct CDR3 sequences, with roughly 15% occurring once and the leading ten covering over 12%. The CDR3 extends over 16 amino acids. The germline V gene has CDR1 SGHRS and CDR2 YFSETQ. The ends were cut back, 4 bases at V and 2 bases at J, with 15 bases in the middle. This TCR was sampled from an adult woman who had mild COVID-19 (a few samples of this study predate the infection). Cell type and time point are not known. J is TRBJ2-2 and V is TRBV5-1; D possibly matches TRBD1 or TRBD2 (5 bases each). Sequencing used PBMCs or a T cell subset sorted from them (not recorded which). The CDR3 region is CASSPPGTVNTGELFF. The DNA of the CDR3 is TGCGCCAGCAGCCCCCCCGGGACGGTAAACACCGGGGAGCTGTTTTTT. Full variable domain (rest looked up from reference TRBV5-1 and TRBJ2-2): KAGVTQTPRYLIKTRGQQVTLSCSPISGHRSVSWYQQTPGQGLQFLFEYFSETQRNKGNFPGRFSGRQFSNSRSEMNVSTLELGDSALYLCASSPPGTVNTGELFFGEGSRLTVL.